This passage covers 16 T cell receptor beta chains from one sample sequenced in a study of blood T cell repertoires in COVID-19. Only in-frame clones appear in the TCRdb table, and some are missing; sequencing was by immunoSEQ multiplex PCR. The data hold a few hundred thousand clones, with roughly nine tenths observed a single time. Specimen: PBMCs or T cells enriched from blood (not recorded which). The receptors here all came from a woman in her thirties who had recovered from COVID-19.

This chain links TRBV7-2 with TRBJ2-5; possible D gene TRBD2, 5 bases. V shed 2 bases and J shed 0 bases, with 7 bases lying between them. CDR3 length: 14 residues. Per germline, CDR1 SGHTA and CDR2 FQGNSA. The CDR3: CASSLSRDQETQYF. CDR3 DNA: TGTGCCAGCAGCTTATCGAGGGACCAAGAGACCCAGTACTTC.

The chain has TRBV5-4 and TRBJ2-1; perhaps TRBD2 as D (7 bases). CDR1 and CDR2 from the germline V gene are SGHNT and YYREEE (reference sequence). This CDR3 spans 15 amino acids. Trimming cost V 0 bases and J 5 bases, with 12 bases left between them. CDR3 region: CASSLAGGAHNEQFF. CDR3 nucleotide sequence: TGTGCCAGCAGCTTGGCTGGGGGGGCCCACAATGAGCAGTTCTTC.

J is TRBJ1-3 and V is TRBV10-3; the D is unclear. The CDR3 spans 13 residues. V lost 3 bases, J lost 4 bases, and 7 bases lay in between. Germline CDR1 ENHRY, CDR2 SYGVKD. The CDR3 region has the DNA TGTGCCATCAGTGATGGCCCAGGAAACACCATATATTTT. Its translation: CAISDGPGNTIYF.

V usage is TRBV18 and J usage is TRBJ2-4, with 7 nucleotides matching TRBD1. V gave up 0 bases and J gave up 7 bases; unmatched junction bases: 9. Germline V lookup: CDR1 KGHSH, CDR2 LQKENI. This CDR3 is built from 16 residues. DNA for the CDR3: TGTGCCAGCTCACCACCGTCAGGGGGTGGTTGGAACATTCAGTACTTC. It translates to CASSPPSGGGWNIQYF.

The rearrangement uses TRBV5-6 and TRBJ1-1; 7 bases are shared with TRBD1. The CDR3 length is 16 residues. With 2 bases clipped from V and 1 base from J, the junction kept 8 bases outside the gene matches. The germline gives CDR1 SGHDT, CDR2 YYEEEE. The DNA of the CDR3 is TGTGCCAGCAGCTTTGACAGGGACGAGCGGAACACTGAAGCTTTCTTT. Amino acids: CASSFDRDERNTEAFF.

The sample holds one count of this clone. This chain joins TRBV2 and TRBJ2-2; 9 bases are a match to TRBD1. Germline values: CDR1 SNHLY, CDR2 FYNNEI. The CDR3 consists of 16 residues. Trimming at V came to 6 bases and at J to 4 bases, leaving 9 bases not matched to a gene. The CDR3 nucleotides are TGTGCCAGCAGATCCGGGACAGGGATGGCCACCGGGGAGCTGTTTTTT. It encodes CASRSGTGMATGELFF.

The chain uses TRBV3-1 (or the pseudogene TRBV3-2) and TRBJ2-7, with TRBD2 identical over 7 bases. After removal of 1 base from V and 4 bases from J, the junction contained 13 bases not matched to a gene. Germline V gives CDR1 LGHDT, CDR2 YNNKEL (reference sequence). The CDR3 contains 17 residues. CDR3 protein: CASSQGLPAGRAYEQYF. CDR3 coding DNA: TGTGCCAGCAGCCAAGGGTTACCTGCGGGGAGGGCGTACGAGCAGTACTTC.

This rearrangement joins TRBV27 to TRBJ1-4; 8 bases line up with TRBD1. The CDR3 runs 15 residues. The germline V gene has CDR1 MNHEY and CDR2 SMNVEV (reference sequence). Trimming cost V 5 bases and J 8 bases; bases outside gene matches: 10. The CDR3 sequence is CASSPSTGAGEKLFF. The CDR3 DNA reads as TGTGCCAGCAGTCCGTCGACAGGGGCTGGGGAAAAACTGTTTTTT.

V gene TRBV29-1 combines with J gene TRBJ2-5; TRBD1 matches 8 bases. Germline V CDR1 and CDR2: SQVTM, ANQGSEA. V was pared by 3 bases and J by 3 bases, with 9 bases of the junction left unmatched. The CDR3 is made up of 15 amino acids. This CDR3 reads CSVERGAGGEETQYF. The CDR3 nucleotides read TGCAGCGTTGAGAGGGGGGCAGGGGGCGAAGAGACCCAGTACTTC.

The chain employs TRBV7-3 and TRBJ1-5, with D uncertain. This CDR3 spans 13 amino acids. The V and J ends lost 3 bases and 5 bases respectively, with 8 bases between them. Per the germline V gene, CDR1 is SGHTA and CDR2 is FQGTGA. CDR3 in amino acids: CASSFDIDQPQHF. As DNA, the CDR3 is TGTGCCAGCAGCTTTGACATCGATCAGCCCCAGCATTTT. Complete variable domain (other parts from reference TRBV7-3 and TRBJ1-5): GAGVSQTPSNKVTEKGKYVELRCDPISGHTALYWYRQSLGQGPEFLIYFQGTGAADDSGLPNDRFFAVRPEGSVSTLKIQRTERGDSAVYLCASSFDIDQPQHFGDGTRLSIL.

Worth noting for this clone: Other DNA sequences within the sample encode an identical CDR3. The chain uses TRBV12-3 or TRBV12-4 and TRBJ2-5; 7 bases match TRBD2. The CDR3 consists of 12 residues. Unmatched junction bases numbered 0, after V lost 3 bases and J lost 5 bases. The CDR3 DNA sequence: TGTGCCAGCAGTTTCGGGGGGGAGACCCAGTACTTC. It specifies CASSFGGETQYF.

The V gene is TRBV29-1, the J gene TRBJ2-1; TRBD2 matches 8 bases. This CDR3 has 16 residues. The V gene end was trimmed by 6 bases and the J gene end by 4 bases; junction bases not matched to a gene: 14. CDR1 and CDR2 from the germline V gene are SQVTM and ANQGSEA. In DNA, the CDR3 is TGCAGCGTCGAATTAGGGCTAGCGGGCTTTTACAATGAGCAGTTCTTC. This sequence encodes CSVELGLAGFYNEQFF.

This clone has only one observation. The chain links TRBV19 to TRBJ2-1; 12 positions match TRBD2. Per the germline V gene, CDR1 is LNHDA and CDR2 is SQIVND (reference sequence). V gave up 4 bases and J gave up 9 bases; unmatched junction bases: 7. The CDR3 length is 15 residues. CDR3 sequence: CASSSGLAGGGEQFF. The CDR3, as DNA: TGTGCCAGTAGTAGCGGGCTAGCGGGAGGGGGTGAGCAGTTCTTC.

This chain joins TRBV9 and TRBJ1-1, with a possible D match to TRBD1 (6 bases). Between the trimmed V and J ends, which lost 2 bases and 4 bases, there was a span of 15 bases. Germline assignment: CDR1 SGDLS and CDR2 YYNGEE. The CDR3 totals 15 residues. The CDR3 nucleotides read TGTGCCAGCAGCGTTTCGGGGGGCTGGGGCACTGAAGCTTTCTTT. The encoded protein is CASSVSGGWGTEAFF. The full variable domain, its missing parts supplied by reference TRBV9 and TRBJ1-1, is DSGVTQTPKHLITATGQRVTLRCSPRSGDLSVYWYQQSLDQGLQFLIQYYNGEERAKGNILERFSAQQFPDLHSELNLSSLELGDSALYFCASSVSGGWGTEAFFGQGTRLTVV.

The chain couples TRBV5-4 to TRBJ2-7, with 8 nucleotides matching TRBD2. From germline, CDR1 is SGHNT and CDR2 YYREEE (reference sequence). The ends lost 4 bases at V and 2 bases at J; junction bases unmatched: 8. The CDR3 is 15 residues long. The CDR3 here is CASSGSGSGTYEQYF. The CDR3, as DNA: TGTGCCAGCAGCGGAAGCGGGAGTGGGACCTACGAGCAGTACTTC.

The CDR3 coding sequence is TGTGCCAGTAGAACCGGGACTAGCGGAACCTACGAGCAGTACTTC. Translated, it gives CASRTGTSGTYEQYF. The genes are TRBV19 and TRBJ2-7; TRBD2 aligns across 11 bases. The CDR3 is 15 residues long. J lost 2 bases, V lost 6 bases, and 6 bases had no gene match. The germline gives CDR1 LNHDA, CDR2 SQIVND (reference sequence).